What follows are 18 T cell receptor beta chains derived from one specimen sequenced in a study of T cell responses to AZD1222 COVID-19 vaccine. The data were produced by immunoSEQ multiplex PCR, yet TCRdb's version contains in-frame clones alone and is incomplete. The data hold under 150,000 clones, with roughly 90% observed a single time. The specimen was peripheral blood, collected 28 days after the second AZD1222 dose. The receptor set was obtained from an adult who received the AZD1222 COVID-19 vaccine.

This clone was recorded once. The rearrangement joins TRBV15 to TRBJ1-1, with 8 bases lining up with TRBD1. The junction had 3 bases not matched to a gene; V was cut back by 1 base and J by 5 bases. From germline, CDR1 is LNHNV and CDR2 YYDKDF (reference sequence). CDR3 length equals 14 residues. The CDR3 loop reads CATSRADRVTEAFF. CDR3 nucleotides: TGTGCCACCAGCAGAGCGGACAGGGTTACTGAAGCTTTCTTT.

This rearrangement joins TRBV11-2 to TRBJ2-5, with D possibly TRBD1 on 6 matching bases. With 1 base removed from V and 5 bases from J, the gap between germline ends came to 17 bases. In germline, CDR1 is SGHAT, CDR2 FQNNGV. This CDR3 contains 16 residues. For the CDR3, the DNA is TGTGCCAGCAGCTTAGGTCGACAGGCCGTTACGGAGACCCAGTACTTC. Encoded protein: CASSLGRQAVTETQYF.

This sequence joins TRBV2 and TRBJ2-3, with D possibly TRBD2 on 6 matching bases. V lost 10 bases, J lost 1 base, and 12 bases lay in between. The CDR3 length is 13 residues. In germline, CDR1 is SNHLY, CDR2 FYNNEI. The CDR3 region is CATGGEGTDTQYF. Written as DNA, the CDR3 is TGTGCCACCGGCGGGGAGGGCACAGATACGCAGTATTTT.

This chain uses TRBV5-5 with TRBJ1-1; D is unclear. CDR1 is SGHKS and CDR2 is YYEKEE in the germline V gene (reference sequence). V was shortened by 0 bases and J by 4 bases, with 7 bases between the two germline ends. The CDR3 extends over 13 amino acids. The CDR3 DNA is TGTGCCAGCAGCTTGGGGGCGGGCACTGAAGCTTTCTTT. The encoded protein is CASSLGAGTEAFF. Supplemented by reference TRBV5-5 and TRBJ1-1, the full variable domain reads DAGVTQSPTHLIKTRGQQVTLRCSPISGHKSVSWYQQVLGQGPQFIFQYYEKEERGRGNFPDRFSARQFPNYSSELNVNALLLGDSALYLCASSLGAGTEAFFGQGTRLTVV.

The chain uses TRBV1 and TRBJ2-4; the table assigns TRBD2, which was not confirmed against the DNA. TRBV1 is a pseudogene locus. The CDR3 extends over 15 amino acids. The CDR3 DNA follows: TGCACCAGCAGCTATGACTTGTACGGCGGAAACATTCAGTACTTC. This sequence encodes CTSSYDLYGGNIQYF.

CDR3 amino acids: CASSSWDFSYNEQFF. CDR3 bases: TGTGCCAGCAGTTCGTGGGACTTCTCCTACAATGAGCAGTTCTTC. The V call is TRBV6-5, the J call TRBJ2-1, with TRBD2 as a possible D gene (6 bases). The V gene lost 4 bases and the J gene lost 0 bases, with 10 bases spanning the gap. The CDR3 sequence is 15 residues long. Germline CDR1 reads MNHEY; CDR2 reads SVGAGI.

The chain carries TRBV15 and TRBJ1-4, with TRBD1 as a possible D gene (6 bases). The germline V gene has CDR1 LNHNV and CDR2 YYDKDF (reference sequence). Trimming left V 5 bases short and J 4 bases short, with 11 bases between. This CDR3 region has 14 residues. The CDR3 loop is CATSPGQFNEKLFF. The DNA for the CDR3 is TGTGCCACCAGCCCTGGACAGTTTAATGAAAAACTGTTTTTT.

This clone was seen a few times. The CDR3 DNA is TGTGCCAGCAGAGCGGGACAGGGGGCTTACAATCAGCCCCAGCATTTT. Translating it yields CASRAGQGAYNQPQHF. The V call is TRBV2, the J call TRBJ1-5, with TRBD1 matching 12 bases. V trimming: 6 bases; J trimming: 3 bases; junction bases outside the gene matches: 6. Per germline, CDR1 SNHLY and CDR2 FYNNEI. The CDR3 totals 16 residues.

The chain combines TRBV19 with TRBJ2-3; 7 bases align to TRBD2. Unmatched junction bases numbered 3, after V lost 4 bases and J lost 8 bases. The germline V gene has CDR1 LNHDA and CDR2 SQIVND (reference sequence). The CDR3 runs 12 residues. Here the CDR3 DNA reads TGTGCCAGTAGTAAGACTAGCAGTACGCAGTATTTT. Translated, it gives CASSKTSSTQYF.

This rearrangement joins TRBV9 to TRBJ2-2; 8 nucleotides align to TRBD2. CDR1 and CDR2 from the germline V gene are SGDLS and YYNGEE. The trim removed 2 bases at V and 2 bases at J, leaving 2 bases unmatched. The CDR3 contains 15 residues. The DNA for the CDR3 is TGTGCCAGCAGCGTTAGCGGGGCTAACACCGGGGAGCTGTTTTTT. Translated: CASSVSGANTGELFF.

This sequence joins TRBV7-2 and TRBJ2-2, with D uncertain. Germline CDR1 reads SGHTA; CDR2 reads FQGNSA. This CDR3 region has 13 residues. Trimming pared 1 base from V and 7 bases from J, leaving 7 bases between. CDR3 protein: CASSLGRDGELFF. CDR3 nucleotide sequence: TGTGCCAGCAGCTTAGGACGCGACGGGGAGCTGTTTTTT.

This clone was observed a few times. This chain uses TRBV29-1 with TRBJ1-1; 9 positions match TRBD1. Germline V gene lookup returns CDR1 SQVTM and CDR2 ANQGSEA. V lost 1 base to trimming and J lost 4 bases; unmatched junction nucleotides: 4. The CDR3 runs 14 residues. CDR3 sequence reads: CSVEGGQGRTEAFF. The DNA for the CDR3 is TGCAGCGTTGAAGGGGGACAGGGACGCACTGAAGCTTTCTTT.

CDR3 loop: CASSPRTGRLNTEAFF. The CDR3 nucleotides are TGTGCCAGCAGCCCCCGGACAGGGAGGCTCAACACTGAAGCTTTCTTT. The J gene is TRBJ1-1, the V gene TRBV3-1 (or the pseudogene TRBV3-2); 8 nucleotides line up with TRBD1. The germline V gene encodes CDR1 LGHDT and CDR2 YNNKEL (reference sequence). The trim removed 4 bases at V and 2 bases at J, leaving 9 bases unmatched. The CDR3 runs to 16 residues.

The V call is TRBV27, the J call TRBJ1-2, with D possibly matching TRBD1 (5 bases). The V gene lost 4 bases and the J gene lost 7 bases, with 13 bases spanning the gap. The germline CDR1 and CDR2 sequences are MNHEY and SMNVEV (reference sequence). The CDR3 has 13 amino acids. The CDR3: CASSYLGGGGYTF. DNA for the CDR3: TGTGCCAGCAGTTACCTCGGGGGAGGTGGCTACACCTTC.

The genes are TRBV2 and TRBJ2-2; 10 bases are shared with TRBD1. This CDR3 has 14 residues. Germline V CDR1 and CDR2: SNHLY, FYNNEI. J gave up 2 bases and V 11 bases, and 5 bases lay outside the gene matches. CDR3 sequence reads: CAGDRGLNTGELFF. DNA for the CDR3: TGTGCCGGAGACAGGGGGCTAAACACCGGGGAGCTGTTTTTT.

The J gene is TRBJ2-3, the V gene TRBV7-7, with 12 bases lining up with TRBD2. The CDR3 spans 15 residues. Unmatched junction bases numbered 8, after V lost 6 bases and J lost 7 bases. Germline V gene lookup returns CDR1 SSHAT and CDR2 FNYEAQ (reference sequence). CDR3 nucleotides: TGTGCCAGCAGTTCGGGACTAGCGGGTACCAATACGCAGTATTTT. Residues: CASSSGLAGTNTQYF.

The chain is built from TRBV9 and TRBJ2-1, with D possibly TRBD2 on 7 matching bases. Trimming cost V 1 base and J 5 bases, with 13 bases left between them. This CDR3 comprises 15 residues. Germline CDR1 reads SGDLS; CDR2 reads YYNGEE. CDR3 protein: CASSVSGTKNNEQFF. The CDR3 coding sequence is TGTGCCAGCAGCGTAAGCGGGACAAAAAACAATGAGCAGTTCTTC.

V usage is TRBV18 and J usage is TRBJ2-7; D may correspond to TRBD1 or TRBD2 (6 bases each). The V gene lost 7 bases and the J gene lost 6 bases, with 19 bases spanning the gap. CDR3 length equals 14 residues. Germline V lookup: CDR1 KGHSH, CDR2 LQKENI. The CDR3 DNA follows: TGTGCCAGCTTACGGCCGGGGGCGTTCAGCGAGCAGTACTTC. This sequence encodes CASLRPGAFSEQYF.